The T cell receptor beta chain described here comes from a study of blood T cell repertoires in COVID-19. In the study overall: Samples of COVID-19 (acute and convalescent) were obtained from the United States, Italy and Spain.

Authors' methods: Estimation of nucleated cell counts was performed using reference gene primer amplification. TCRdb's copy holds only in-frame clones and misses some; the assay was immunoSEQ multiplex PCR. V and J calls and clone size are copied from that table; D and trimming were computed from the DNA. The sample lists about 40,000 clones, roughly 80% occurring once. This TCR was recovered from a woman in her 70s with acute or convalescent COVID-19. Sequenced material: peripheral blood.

The CDR3 region is CASSYMSGRYYNEQFF. The CDR3 DNA reads as TGTGCCAGCAGTTACATGAGCGGGAGGTATTACAATGAGCAGTTCTTC. The rearrangement links TRBV27 to TRBJ2-1, with 9 bases identical to TRBD2. Germline values: CDR1 MNHEY, CDR2 SMNVEV (reference sequence). The CDR3 sequence is 16 residues long. The V segment lost 4 bases and the J segment 4 bases; nucleotides outside the gene matches: 8.